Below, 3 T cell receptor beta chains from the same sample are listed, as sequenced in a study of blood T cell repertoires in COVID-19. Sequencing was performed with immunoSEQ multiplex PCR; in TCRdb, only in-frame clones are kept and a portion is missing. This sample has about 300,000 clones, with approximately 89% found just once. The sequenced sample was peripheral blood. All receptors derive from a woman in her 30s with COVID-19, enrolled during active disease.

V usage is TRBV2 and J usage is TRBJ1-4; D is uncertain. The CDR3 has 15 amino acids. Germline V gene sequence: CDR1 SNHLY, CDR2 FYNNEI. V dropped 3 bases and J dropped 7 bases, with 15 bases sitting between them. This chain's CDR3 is CASSETGRSREKLFF. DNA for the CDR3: TGTGCCAGCAGTGAGACCGGGAGGTCGCGTGAAAAACTGTTTTTT.

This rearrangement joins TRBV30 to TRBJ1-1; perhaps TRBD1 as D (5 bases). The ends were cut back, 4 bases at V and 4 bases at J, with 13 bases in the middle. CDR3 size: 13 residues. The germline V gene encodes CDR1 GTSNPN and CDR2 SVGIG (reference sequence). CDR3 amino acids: CAWNYLTGTEAFF. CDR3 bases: TGTGCCTGGAACTATCTTACAGGCACTGAAGCTTTCTTT.

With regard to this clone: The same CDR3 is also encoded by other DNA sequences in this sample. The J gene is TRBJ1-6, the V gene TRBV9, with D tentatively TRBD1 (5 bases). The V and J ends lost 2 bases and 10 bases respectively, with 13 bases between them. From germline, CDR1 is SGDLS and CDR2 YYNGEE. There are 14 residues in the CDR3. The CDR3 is CASSVGGAGSPLHF. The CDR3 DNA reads TGTGCCAGCAGCGTTGGAGGGGCTGGCTCACCCCTCCACTTT.